The 14 T cell receptor beta chains given below trace back to one sample, sequenced in a study of blood T cell repertoires in COVID-19. Only in-frame clones appear in the TCRdb table, and some are missing; sequencing was by immunoSEQ multiplex PCR. The sample yields approximately 240,000 clones, less than 90% seen once. Sequencing used peripheral blood. Receptors were obtained from a woman at least 80 years old with active or convalescent COVID-19.

The CDR3 nucleotides are TGCAGTGCTAGTACGATCGGAGTCACCTATCAGCCCCAGCATTTT. It is translated as CSASTIGVTYQPQHF. The V and J genes are TRBV20-1 and TRBJ1-5; no clear D gene. Trimming shortened V by 3 bases and J by 5 bases, and 17 bases separated the two germline ends. Per the germline V gene, CDR1 is DFQATT and CDR2 is SNEGSKA (reference sequence). The CDR3 has 15 residues.

This chain uses TRBV11-3 with TRBJ1-1; D not certain. V was cut by 10 bases and J by 0 bases, with 12 bases left in between. CDR3 size: 13 residues. Germline V gene sequence: CDR1 SGHNT, CDR2 YENEEA. CDR3 amino acids: CATCSGMNTEAFF. The CDR3 nucleotides read TGTGCCACCTGTTCAGGTATGAACACTGAAGCTTTCTTT. The full variable domain, in which reference TRBV11-3 and TRBJ1-1 provide the parts outside the CDR3, is EAGVVQSPRYKIIEKKQPVAFWCNPISGHNTLYWYLQNLGQGPELLIRYENEEAVDDSQLPKDRFSAERLKGVDSTLKIQPAELGDSAVYLCATCSGMNTEAFFGQGTRLTVV.

The chain uses TRBV1 and TRBJ2-7; the D call of TRBD1 is as the table states it, not checked on the DNA. TRBV1 is a pseudogene locus. The length of the CDR3 is 15 residues. The CDR3 region has the DNA TGCACCAGCAAAGGCTTTATTGGGGGCACCTACGAGCAGTACTTC. This codes for CTSKGFIGGTYEQYF.

This chain connects TRBV4-3 to TRBJ1-4; D remains unclear. The CDR3 loop spans 13 amino acids. The V and J ends lost 0 bases and 8 bases respectively, with 7 bases between them. CDR1 is LGHNA, CDR2 YSLEER, per germline. Here the CDR3 reads CASSQDRGEKLFF. The CDR3 bases are TGCGCCAGCAGCCAAGATCGAGGCGAAAAACTGTTTTTT.

The chain is built from TRBV5-1 and TRBJ2-7, with D possibly TRBD1 on 7 matching bases. Trimming took 0 bases from V and 5 from J, leaving 12 bases between them. CDR3 length equals 14 residues. Germline assignment: CDR1 SGHRS and CDR2 YFSETQ. The CDR3 sequence: CASSLGQGGDEQYF. CDR3 DNA sequence: TGCGCCAGCAGCTTGGGGCAGGGGGGCGACGAGCAGTACTTC.

V usage is TRBV14 and J usage is TRBJ2-1; no clear D gene. Between the trimmed V and J ends, which lost 4 bases and 3 bases, there was a span of 13 bases. The CDR3 is 15 amino acids. Germline CDR1 SGHDN, CDR2 FVKESK. The CDR3 region has the DNA TGTGCCAGCAGCCCGACACACGGTTTCTACAATGAGCAGTTCTTC. This gives the protein CASSPTHGFYNEQFF.

The chain is built from TRBV27 and TRBJ2-2, with 8 bases lining up with TRBD1. CDR3 size: 15 residues. After removal of 4 bases from V and 4 bases from J, the junction contained 5 bases not matched to a gene. From germline, CDR1 is MNHEY and CDR2 SMNVEV (reference sequence). CDR3 residues: CASSSPTGGTGELFF. The CDR3 coding sequence is TGTGCCAGCAGTTCCCCAACAGGGGGCACCGGGGAGCTGTTTTTT.

Of note for this clone: Compared with germline, one end of the junction differs, possibly owing to a read error. This sequence joins TRBV3-1 (or the pseudogene TRBV3-2) and TRBJ2-7; 8 bases fit TRBD2. From germline, CDR1 is LGHDT and CDR2 YNNKEL (reference sequence). The CDR3 contains 15 residues. The CDR3: CASSPISGTSHEQYF. The DNA of the CDR3 is TGTGCCAGCAGCCCCATTAGCGGGACCTCCCACGAGCAGTACTTC.

This clone was counted between two and nine times. The rearrangement links TRBV5-1 to TRBJ1-1; tentatively, D is TRBD1 (6 bases). Germline V gene lookup returns CDR1 SGHRS and CDR2 YFSETQ. The CDR3 consists of 17 residues. Trimming removed 4 bases at V and 4 bases at J, with 23 bases between. CDR3 sequence: CASSPHFKDSGVTEAFF. The CDR3 region has the DNA TGCGCCAGCAGCCCACACTTTAAGGACAGTGGGGTCACTGAAGCTTTCTTT. Full variable domain (missing parts from reference TRBV5-1 and TRBJ1-1): KAGVTQTPRYLIKTRGQQVTLSCSPISGHRSVSWYQQTPGQGLQFLFEYFSETQRNKGNFPGRFSGRQFSNSRSEMNVSTLELGDSALYLCASSPHFKDSGVTEAFFGQGTRLTVV.

In its sample, this clone was seen a few times. This chain connects TRBV7-9 to TRBJ1-1, with TRBD1 matching 8 bases. There are 13 residues in the CDR3. The ends lost 5 bases at V and 7 bases at J; junction bases unmatched: 6. Per the germline V gene, CDR1 is SEHNR and CDR2 is FQNEAQ (reference sequence). CDR3 sequence: CASSAPGQVEAFF. CDR3 DNA sequence: TGTGCCAGCAGCGCACCGGGACAGGTTGAAGCTTTCTTT.

This chain uses TRBV5-1 with TRBJ2-7; 7 bases agree with TRBD1. The CDR3 is 15 amino acids. Trimming at V came to 2 bases and at J to 4 bases, leaving 9 bases not matched to a gene. CDR1 and CDR2 from the germline V gene are SGHRS and YFSETQ. The chain's CDR3 is CASSFGTGVIYEQYF. The DNA for the CDR3 is TGCGCCAGCAGCTTCGGTACAGGGGTAATTTACGAGCAGTACTTC.

The chain employs TRBV6-2 or TRBV6-3 and TRBJ2-4; D perhaps matches TRBD1 (5 bases). Trimming shortened V by 4 bases and J by 10 bases, and 14 bases separated the two germline ends. CDR3 length: 13 residues. Per the germline V gene, CDR1 is MNHEY and CDR2 is SVGEGT. The CDR3 sequence: CASSFRTRQIQYF. Here the CDR3 DNA reads TGTGCCAGCAGTTTCCGAACCCGACAGATTCAGTACTTC.

The J gene is TRBJ1-6, the V gene TRBV5-6; no clear D gene. The V end lost 5 bases, the J end lost 6 bases, and 15 bases lay between the germline ends. Germline CDR1 reads SGHDT; CDR2 reads YYEEEE. CDR3 length: 15 amino acids. DNA of the CDR3: TGTGCCAGCAGTACATGGCCAAGAGGTAATTCACCCCTCCACTTT. Its translation is CASSTWPRGNSPLHF.

The V and J genes are TRBV4-2 and TRBJ1-1; 9 bases map to TRBD1. Germline CDR1 reads LGHNA; CDR2 reads YNFKEQ. CDR3 length: 15 amino acids. Trimming at V came to 3 bases and at J to 5 bases, leaving 7 bases not matched to a gene. The CDR3 DNA follows: TGTGCCAGCAGCCAGGGGGACAGGGAGGGGACTGAAGCTTTCTTT. Its protein is CASSQGDREGTEAFF.